A selection of T cell receptor beta chains follows, all from one sample in a study of blood T cell repertoires in COVID-19. Sequenced by immunoSEQ multiplex PCR; TCRdb stores in-frame clones only, minus some. The sample consists of approximately 210,000 clones, 70% to 90% of them appearing once. Sequencing was carried out using peripheral blood. The source is a woman in her 70s with acute or convalescent COVID-19. CDR3s include the opening cysteine and the closing phenylalanine or tryptophan. The order of the fields is D gene, V gene, clone size, J gene, CDR3 DNA, CDR3 protein. The D gene is left open where the match is weak. Some rows have no size entry. The others give once, few or many, or a class for an expanded clone.

d_call: NA
v_call: TRBV19
clone_size: NA
j_call: TRBJ1-1
cdr3_nt: TGTGCCAGTAGTTATTACAGAGCCGGTAACACTGAAGCTTTCTTT
cdr3_aa: CASSYYRAGNTEAFF

d_call: NA
v_call: TRBV28
clone_size: NA
j_call: TRBJ1-5
cdr3_nt: TGTGCCAGCAGCAGCGGGATAAGGGATCAGCCCCAGCATTTT
cdr3_aa: CASSSGIRDQPQHF

d_call: TRBD1
v_call: TRBV12-3/TRBV12-4
clone_size: NA
j_call: TRBJ2-5
cdr3_nt: TGTGCCAGCAGCTTAACAGGGGTTGAGACCCAGTACTTC
cdr3_aa: CASSLTGVETQYF

d_call: TRBD2
v_call: TRBV9
clone_size: NA
j_call: TRBJ2-2
cdr3_nt: TGTGCCAGCAGCGTAGAAGTGACTAGCGAGAACGGGGAGCTGTTTTTT
cdr3_aa: CASSVEVTSENGELFF

d_call: NA
v_call: TRBV5-1
clone_size: NA
j_call: TRBJ1-1
cdr3_nt: TGCGCCAGCAGCTTTAATGCGGGGGGCAGGGCCACTGAAGCTTTCTTT
cdr3_aa: CASSFNAGGRATEAFF

d_call: NA
v_call: TRBV3-1/TRBV3-2
clone_size: NA
j_call: TRBJ2-7
cdr3_nt: TGTGCCAGCAGCCAAAGAGCCTACGAGCAGTACTTC
cdr3_aa: CASSQRAYEQYF

d_call: NA
v_call: TRBV5-1
clone_size: NA
j_call: TRBJ2-7
cdr3_nt: TGCACACAGGGAGAGATTTCCTACGAGCAGTACTTC
cdr3_aa: CTQGEISYEQYF

d_call: NA
v_call: TRBV3-1/TRBV3-2
clone_size: NA
j_call: TRBJ2-6
cdr3_nt: TGTGCCAGCAGCCATAGCCGAGTGGGGGCCAACGTCCTGACTTTC
cdr3_aa: CASSHSRVGANVLTF

d_call: TRBD1
v_call: TRBV5-6
clone_size: NA
j_call: TRBJ1-5
cdr3_nt: TGTGCCAGCAGCAAGGACAGGGTTGATCAGCCCCAGCATTTT
cdr3_aa: CASSKDRVDQPQHF

d_call: NA
v_call: TRBV12-5
clone_size: NA
j_call: TRBJ2-7
cdr3_nt: TGTGCTAGTGGTCCGATAGGAGTACGTGAGCAGTACTTC
cdr3_aa: CASGPIGVREQYF

d_call: NA
v_call: TRBV20-1
clone_size: NA
j_call: TRBJ1-3
cdr3_nt: TGCAGTGCTAGTCCGGGGGTCAACTCTGGAAACACCATATATTTT
cdr3_aa: CSASPGVNSGNTIYF

d_call: TRBD1
v_call: TRBV6-1
clone_size: NA
j_call: TRBJ1-2
cdr3_nt: TGTGCCAGCAGTGAAGCGGGACAGCTCCCCTATGGCTACACCTTC
cdr3_aa: CASSEAGQLPYGYTF

d_call: NA
v_call: TRBV28
clone_size: NA
j_call: TRBJ1-3
cdr3_nt: TGTGCCAGCAGTTTTTCCAGAGGTTCAGGGGTGATCTCTGGAAACACCATATATTTT
cdr3_aa: CASSFSRGSGVISGNTIYF

d_call: NA
v_call: TRBV27
clone_size: NA
j_call: TRBJ2-7
cdr3_nt: TGTGCCAGCAGTTTAAGTTACCCAGGGACAAATTCCTACGAGCAGTACTTC
cdr3_aa: CASSLSYPGTNSYEQYF

d_call: NA
v_call: TRBV7-9
clone_size: NA
j_call: TRBJ1-1
cdr3_nt: TGTGCCAGCAGCGGCAACAGGGTGAACACTGAAGCTTTCTTT
cdr3_aa: CASSGNRVNTEAFF

d_call: NA
v_call: TRBV7-9
clone_size: NA
j_call: TRBJ2-5
cdr3_nt: TGTGCCAGCAGCTTGGCTGGGGGGAGAGAGACCCAGTACTTC
cdr3_aa: CASSLAGGRETQYF

d_call: NA
v_call: TRBV19
clone_size: NA
j_call: TRBJ2-7
cdr3_nt: TGTGCCAGTAGTATAGATACAACCTCCTACGAGCAGTACTTC
cdr3_aa: CASSIDTTSYEQYF

d_call: TRBD2
v_call: TRBV6-2/TRBV6-3
clone_size: NA
j_call: TRBJ2-1
cdr3_nt: TGTGCCAGCAGTTACTCTCGACTAGCGGGAGATTACAATGAGCAGTTCTTC
cdr3_aa: CASSYSRLAGDYNEQFF

d_call: TRBD1
v_call: TRBV4-1
clone_size: NA
j_call: TRBJ1-2
cdr3_nt: TGCGCCAGCAGCCTAGAGGACAGGCCCCCTTACACCTTC
cdr3_aa: CASSLEDRPPYTF

d_call: TRBD2
v_call: TRBV5-1
clone_size: NA
j_call: TRBJ2-3
cdr3_nt: TGCGCCAGCAGCCCTAGCGGGGGGATAGATACGCAGTATTTT
cdr3_aa: CASSPSGGIDTQYF

d_call: TRBD2
v_call: TRBV11-3
clone_size: NA
j_call: TRBJ2-1
cdr3_nt: TGTGCCAGCAGCTCCCGGGTAGCGGGAGACAATGAGCAGTTCTTC
cdr3_aa: CASSSRVAGDNEQFF

d_call: NA
v_call: TRBV7-2
clone_size: NA
j_call: TRBJ2-2
cdr3_nt: TGTGCCAGCAGCCCTTTGTCTCGGAGGGGTTTGTCCGGGGAGCTGTTTTTT
cdr3_aa: CASSPLSRRGLSGELFF

d_call: NA
v_call: TRBV7-2
clone_size: once
j_call: TRBJ2-3
cdr3_nt: TGTGCCAGCAGCTTAGGCCTCGGGGCAGATACGCAGTATTTT
cdr3_aa: CASSLGLGADTQYF

d_call: NA
v_call: TRBV28
clone_size: NA
j_call: TRBJ2-2
cdr3_nt: TGTGCCAGCAGTTTGACCGGCACAGGGAAGCTGTTTTTT
cdr3_aa: CASSLTGTGKLFF

d_call: NA
v_call: TRBV4-3
clone_size: NA
j_call: TRBJ2-3
cdr3_nt: TGCGCCAGCAGCCTCAAGCGGGCAGATACGCAGTATTTT
cdr3_aa: CASSLKRADTQYF

d_call: NA
v_call: TRBV6-5
clone_size: few
j_call: TRBJ1-6
cdr3_nt: TGTGCCAGCAGTTCGCAAGCTTTTAATTCACCCCTCCACTTT
cdr3_aa: CASSSQAFNSPLHF

d_call: NA
v_call: TRBV5-1
clone_size: NA
j_call: TRBJ1-2
cdr3_nt: TGCGCCAGCAGCTTGGCGAGGGTGAGGTACACCTTC
cdr3_aa: CASSLARVRYTF

d_call: NA
v_call: TRBV29-1
clone_size: few
j_call: TRBJ2-5
cdr3_nt: TGCAGCGTTGAGGTCCCTTTAGGCAGGCAAGAGACCCAGTACTTC
cdr3_aa: CSVEVPLGRQETQYF

d_call: NA
v_call: TRBV27
clone_size: NA
j_call: TRBJ1-6
cdr3_nt: TGTGCCAGCAGTTTAGTCTCAGGGAAAAATTCACCCCTCCACTTT
cdr3_aa: CASSLVSGKNSPLHF

d_call: TRBD1
v_call: TRBV29-1
clone_size: NA
j_call: TRBJ2-6
cdr3_nt: TGCAGCGTTGGAGGGACAGGGGAATCTGGGGCCAACGTCCTGACTTTC
cdr3_aa: CSVGGTGESGANVLTF

d_call: TRBD2
v_call: TRBV7-2
clone_size: NA
j_call: TRBJ2-1
cdr3_nt: TGTGCCAGCAGCTTAGACCCTAGCGGGAGCACTACCTACAATGAGCAGTTCTTC
cdr3_aa: CASSLDPSGSTTYNEQFF

d_call: TRBD1
v_call: TRBV5-1
clone_size: NA
j_call: TRBJ2-5
cdr3_nt: TGCGCCAGCAGCTACACAGGGGGCTCCCAAGAGACCCAGTACTTC
cdr3_aa: CASSYTGGSQETQYF

d_call: TRBD1
v_call: TRBV6-5
clone_size: once
j_call: TRBJ2-4
cdr3_nt: TGTGCCAGCAGTTACGGGACAGATTACAAAAACATTCAGTACTTC
cdr3_aa: CASSYGTDYKNIQYF

d_call: TRBD1
v_call: TRBV25-1
clone_size: NA
j_call: TRBJ1-2
cdr3_nt: TGTGCCAGCAGTGCAGGGGGGTCCTATGGCTACACCTTC
cdr3_aa: CASSAGGSYGYTF

d_call: TRBD1
v_call: TRBV6-6
clone_size: once
j_call: TRBJ1-1
cdr3_nt: TGTGCCAGCAGGACCACAGGGGTCCCGCACACTGAAGCTTTCTTT
cdr3_aa: CASRTTGVPHTEAFF

d_call: TRBD2
v_call: TRBV11-2
clone_size: NA
j_call: TRBJ2-3
cdr3_nt: TGTGCCAGCAGCGGGGCGGGGGGCACAGATACGCAGTATTTT
cdr3_aa: CASSGAGGTDTQYF

d_call: NA
v_call: TRBV5-1
clone_size: NA
j_call: TRBJ1-5
cdr3_nt: TGCGCCAGCAGCTTTGGCGGGGGCAACAATCAGCCCCAGCATTTT
cdr3_aa: CASSFGGGNNQPQHF

d_call: NA
v_call: TRBV3-1/TRBV3-2
clone_size: NA
j_call: TRBJ1-1
cdr3_nt: TGTGCCAGCAGCCAAGTCCAGGGAAGGGGGTGGAACACTGAAGCTTTCTTT
cdr3_aa: CASSQVQGRGWNTEAFF

d_call: NA
v_call: TRBV18
clone_size: NA
j_call: TRBJ1-6
cdr3_nt: TGTGCCAGCTCACCAGCAGTGAATAATTCACCCCTCCACTTT
cdr3_aa: CASSPAVNNSPLHF

d_call: NA
v_call: TRBV14
clone_size: NA
j_call: TRBJ1-2
cdr3_nt: TGTGCCAGCAGCCAAGTCACAGGAAACTATGGCTACACCTTC
cdr3_aa: CASSQVTGNYGYTF

d_call: TRBD1
v_call: TRBV11-2
clone_size: NA
j_call: TRBJ1-4
cdr3_nt: TGTGCCAGCAGCTTTATCGAGACAGGGTCTAGGCCTGAAAAACTGTTTTTT
cdr3_aa: CASSFIETGSRPEKLFF

d_call: TRBD1
v_call: TRBV28
clone_size: NA
j_call: TRBJ2-6
cdr3_nt: TGTGCCAGCAGATCCCAACAGGGGTCCTACTCTGGGGCCAACGTCCTGACTTTC
cdr3_aa: CASRSQQGSYSGANVLTF

d_call: TRBD2
v_call: TRBV7-2
clone_size: NA
j_call: TRBJ2-2
cdr3_nt: TGTGCCAGCAGCTGGGGACTACCCCGGAACACCGGGGAGCTGTTTTTT
cdr3_aa: CASSWGLPRNTGELFF

d_call: TRBD1
v_call: TRBV3-1/TRBV3-2
clone_size: NA
j_call: TRBJ1-5
cdr3_nt: TGTGCCAGCAGCCAAGATATACCAGGGGGCGCCATCAATCAGCCCCAGCATTTT
cdr3_aa: CASSQDIPGGAINQPQHF

d_call: NA
v_call: TRBV5-4
clone_size: NA
j_call: TRBJ2-3
cdr3_nt: TGTGCCAGCAGCTTGATGGTCTCGGGCGGGACTAGCACAGATACGCAGTATTTT
cdr3_aa: CASSLMVSGGTSTDTQYF

d_call: NA
v_call: TRBV28
clone_size: NA
j_call: TRBJ2-7
cdr3_nt: TGTGCCAGCAGTTCCTACTGGGCACAGGGCTTCTCCTACGAGCAGTACTTC
cdr3_aa: CASSSYWAQGFSYEQYF

d_call: TRBD1
v_call: TRBV6-2/TRBV6-3
clone_size: NA
j_call: TRBJ2-1
cdr3_nt: TGTGCCAGCAGCTGGGGACAGGGGTATGGTGAGCAGTTCTTC
cdr3_aa: CASSWGQGYGEQFF

d_call: NA
v_call: TRBV10-3
clone_size: few
j_call: TRBJ1-2
cdr3_nt: TGTGCCATCAGTGGTTTACAGTCGACTAACTATGGCTACACCTTC
cdr3_aa: CAISGLQSTNYGYTF

d_call: NA
v_call: TRBV5-1
clone_size: once
j_call: TRBJ1-2
cdr3_nt: TGCGCCAGCAGCCCGGGACATACGAACTATGGCTACACCTTC
cdr3_aa: CASSPGHTNYGYTF

d_call: TRBD1
v_call: TRBV10-2
clone_size: NA
j_call: TRBJ2-3
cdr3_nt: TGCGCCAGCAGTGAGTCCTCGGGACAGGGAAGGTCAGATACGCAGTATTTT
cdr3_aa: CASSESSGQGRSDTQYF

d_call: TRBD1
v_call: TRBV27
clone_size: NA
j_call: TRBJ1-2
cdr3_nt: TGTGCCCGTACAGACAGGGAATTAAACTATGGCTACACCTTC
cdr3_aa: CARTDRELNYGYTF

d_call: TRBD1
v_call: TRBV3-1/TRBV3-2
clone_size: few
j_call: TRBJ1-3
cdr3_nt: TGTGCCAGCAGCCGGGGACAGGGCCCTGGAAACACCATATATTTT
cdr3_aa: CASSRGQGPGNTIYF

d_call: TRBD1
v_call: TRBV28
clone_size: NA
j_call: TRBJ2-1
cdr3_nt: TGTGCCAGCAGTATACAGGGGAAAAAGAACAATGAGCAGTTCTTC
cdr3_aa: CASSIQGKKNNEQFF

d_call: NA
v_call: TRBV7-9
clone_size: once
j_call: TRBJ1-5
cdr3_nt: TGTGCCAGCAGCTTAGCGGGCGATCAGCCCCAGCATTTT
cdr3_aa: CASSLAGDQPQHF

d_call: NA
v_call: TRBV2
clone_size: NA
j_call: TRBJ1-6
cdr3_nt: TGTGCCAGCAGTGAGGGGGGACCGCTTAATTCACCCCTCCACTTT
cdr3_aa: CASSEGGPLNSPLHF